Given below is one TCR beta chain in context. The target antigen is unknown. The sample is drawn from a study of T cell repertoires in aging, cancer and after chemotherapy. Turning to the study itself: The full dataset contained around 10 million TCR reads.

Amplification of TCR beta used genomic DNA extracted from peripheral blood. Study results and caveats: Compared with age-matched healthy donors, untreated hematological or solid cancer patients showed higher blood TCR clonality.

A mixed TRB-A/B primer pool amplified rearranged TRB by multiplex touch-down PCR. Each CDR3 protein gets one entry after TCRdb re-called the multiplex PCR reads with MiXCR. The sample yields around 13,000 distinct CDR3 sequences, under 40% seen once. With V trimmed by 10 bases and J by 1 base, 4 bases remained unmatched. The CDR3 is 14 amino acids. Germline V gene lookup returns CDR1 ENHRY and CDR2 SYGVKD. This clonotype was sampled from a human donor in good health. The donor label of this sample is uncertain. The sample was blood. V and J are TRBV10-3 and TRBJ2-2, with 9 positions matching TRBD2. The CDR3 reads CATRAGGNTGELFF. The CDR3 DNA reads TGTGCCACTCGAGCGGGGGGGAACACCGGGGAGCTGTTTTTT.